Listed below are T cell receptor beta chains from one sample, sequenced in a study of regulatory T cells in long-lasting Graves disease. In TCRdb, the multiplex PCR reads were re-called with MiXCR into one record per CDR3 protein. The sample consists of around 330,000 distinct CDR3 sequences, about 18% of them appearing once. Here the sequenced sample was peripheral blood mononuclear cells (PBMCs), taken at new diagnosis, from a patient treated with antithyroid drugs. The receptors come from a female donor with Graves disease. Both conserved end residues are part of each CDR3. D genes are given only for firm matches. Size is stated for part of the rows, as once, few or many counts, or as a class when the clone is expanded.

TRBJ1-1	.	many	TRBV7-2	CASSLRGQLPTEAFF	TGTGCCAGCAGCTTAAGGGGCCAATTACCTACTGAAGCTTTCTTT
TRBJ1-4	.	many	TRBV27	CASSAEYATNEKLFF	TGTGCCAGCAGTGCCGAATATGCAACTAATGAAAAACTGTTTTTT
TRBJ1-5	TRBD1	many	TRBV19	CASSSDRDHQPQHF	TGTGCCAGTAGTAGCGACAGGGATCATCAGCCCCAGCATTTT
TRBJ2-5	.	once	TRBV4-1	CASSQLSSYETQYF	TGCGCCAGCAGCCAACTTAGCTCTTATGAGACCCAGTACTTC
TRBJ2-1	.	many	TRBV15	CATSARGTPDYNEQFF	TGTGCCACCAGCGCACGCGGGACGCCAGACTACAATGAGCAGTTCTTC
TRBJ2-4	.	many	TRBV28	CASSLPFQSPEWGSKNIQYF	TGTGCCAGCAGTTTACCCTTCCAGTCACCAGAGTGGGGGTCCAAAAACATTCAGTACTTC
TRBJ2-1	.	many	TRBV7-2	CASSLEASRVNEQFF	TGTGCCAGCAGCTTAGAAGCTAGTAGGGTAAATGAGCAGTTCTTC
TRBJ1-3	.	many	TRBV7-8	CASSLALSSGNTIYF	TGTGCCAGCAGCTTAGCGCTTAGCTCTGGAAACACCATATATTTT
TRBJ1-3	.	few	TRBV29-1	CSVVGGTGPGNTIYF	TGCAGCGTTGTTGGGGGCACAGGACCTGGAAACACCATATATTTT
TRBJ2-7	TRBD1	many	TRBV28	CASSFPGQGRPEQYF	TGTGCCAGCAGTTTCCCGGGACAGGGTCGTCCTGAGCAGTACTTC
TRBJ2-7	TRBD2	.	TRBV28	CASSGTSGISYEQYF	TGTGCCAGCAGTGGCACTAGCGGGATCTCCTACGAGCAGTACTTC
TRBJ1-1	.	.	TRBV9	CASSVTGRDATEAFF	TGTGCCAGCAGCGTAACGGGCAGGGATGCCACTGAAGCTTTCTTT
TRBJ2-7	.	many	TRBV7-2	CASSLATGAYEQYF	TGTGCCAGCAGCTTAGCGACGGGAGCCTACGAGCAGTACTTC
TRBJ2-1	TRBD2	many	TRBV12-3/TRBV12-4	CASSPLAGAYNEQFF	TGTGCCAGCAGTCCACTAGCGGGAGCCTACAATGAGCAGTTCTTC
TRBJ2-3	TRBD2	many	TRBV27	CASRSLPGGLAIYTQYF	TGTGCCAGCAGATCTCTCCCAGGGGGACTAGCGATATATACGCAGTATTTT
TRBJ1-5	TRBD1	few	TRBV5-1	CASSAGPGGNQPQHF	TGCGCCAGCAGCGCAGGACCAGGGGGTAATCAGCCCCAGCATTTT
TRBJ2-7	.	many	TRBV28	CASSLYSPGSEQYF	TGTGCCAGCAGTTTATACTCACCGGGTAGCGAGCAGTACTTC
TRBJ2-5	.	many	TRBV6-1	CASSRVGETQYF	TGTGCCAGCTCCAGAGTCGGAGAGACCCAGTACTTC
TRBJ2-7	.	few	TRBV7-2	CASSLFSRINYHTYEQYF	TGTGCCAGCAGCTTATTCTCCCGAATAAACTATCACACCTACGAGCAGTACTTC
TRBJ1-1	.	many	TRBV6-5	CASSYSSAGETARYGNTEAFF	TGTGCCAGCAGTTACTCTAGTGCTGGCGAGACAGCAAGATACGGGAACACTGAAGCTTTCTTT
TRBJ2-7	TRBD1	many	TRBV27	CASSWQGASQYEQYF	TGTGCCAGCAGTTGGCAGGGGGCTAGTCAGTACGAGCAGTACTTC
TRBJ2-1	.	many	TRBV10-1	CASSQLATSSYNEQFF	TGCGCCAGCAGTCAACTAGCTACGAGCTCCTACAATGAGCAGTTCTTC
TRBJ1-5	.	many	TRBV6-2/TRBV6-3	CASNHGNQPQHF	TGTGCCAGCAATCACGGTAATCAGCCCCAGCATTTT
TRBJ2-7	.	many	TRBV5-1	CASSPSGTPVYEQYF	TGCGCCAGCAGCCCCTCCGGGACGCCTGTTTACGAGCAGTACTTC
TRBJ1-1	.	many	TRBV19	CASRDRGTEAFF	TGTGCCAGTAGGGACCGTGGCACTGAAGCTTTCTTT